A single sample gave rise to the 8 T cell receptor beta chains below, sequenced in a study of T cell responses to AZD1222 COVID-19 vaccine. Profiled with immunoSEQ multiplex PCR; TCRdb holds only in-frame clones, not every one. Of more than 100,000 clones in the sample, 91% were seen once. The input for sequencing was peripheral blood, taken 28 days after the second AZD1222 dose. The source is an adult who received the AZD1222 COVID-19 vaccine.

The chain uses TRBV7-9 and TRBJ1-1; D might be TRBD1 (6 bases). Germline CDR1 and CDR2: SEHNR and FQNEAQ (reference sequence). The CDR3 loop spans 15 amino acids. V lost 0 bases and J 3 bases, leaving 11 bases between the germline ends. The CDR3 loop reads CASSLAGTRDTEAFF. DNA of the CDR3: TGTGCCAGCAGCTTAGCGGGGACAAGGGACACTGAAGCTTTCTTT.

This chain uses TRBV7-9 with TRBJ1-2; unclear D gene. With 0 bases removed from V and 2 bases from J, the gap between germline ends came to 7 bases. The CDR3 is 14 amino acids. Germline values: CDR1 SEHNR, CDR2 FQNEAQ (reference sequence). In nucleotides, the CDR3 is TGTGCCAGCAGCTTAGCGCCGGAAAACTATGGCTACACCTTC. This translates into CASSLAPENYGYTF.

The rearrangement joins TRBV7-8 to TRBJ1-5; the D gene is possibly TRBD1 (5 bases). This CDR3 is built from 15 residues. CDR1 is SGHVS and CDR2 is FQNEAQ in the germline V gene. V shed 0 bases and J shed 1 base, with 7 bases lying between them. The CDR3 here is CASSLAQGSNQPQHF. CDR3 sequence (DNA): TGTGCCAGCAGCTTAGCGCAGGGCAGCAATCAGCCCCAGCATTTT.

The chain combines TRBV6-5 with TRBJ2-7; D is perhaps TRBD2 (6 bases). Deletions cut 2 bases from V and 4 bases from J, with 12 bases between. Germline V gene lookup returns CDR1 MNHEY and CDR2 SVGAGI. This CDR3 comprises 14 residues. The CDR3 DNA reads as TGTGCCAGCAGTTACGGGGGGAAGGAGTACGAGCAGTACTTC. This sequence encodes CASSYGGKEYEQYF.

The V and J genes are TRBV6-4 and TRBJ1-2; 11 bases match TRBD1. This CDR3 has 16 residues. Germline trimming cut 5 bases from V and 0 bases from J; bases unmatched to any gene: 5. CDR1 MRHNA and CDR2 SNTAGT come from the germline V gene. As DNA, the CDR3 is TGTGCCAGCAGTCGCGGGACAGGGGGGGCTAACTATGGCTACACCTTC. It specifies CASSRGTGGANYGYTF.

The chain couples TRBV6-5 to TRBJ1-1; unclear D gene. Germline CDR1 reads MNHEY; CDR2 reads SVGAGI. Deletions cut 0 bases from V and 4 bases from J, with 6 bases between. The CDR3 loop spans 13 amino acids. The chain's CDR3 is CASSYSRTTEAFF. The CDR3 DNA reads TGTGCCAGCAGTTACTCGCGGACCACTGAAGCTTTCTTT.

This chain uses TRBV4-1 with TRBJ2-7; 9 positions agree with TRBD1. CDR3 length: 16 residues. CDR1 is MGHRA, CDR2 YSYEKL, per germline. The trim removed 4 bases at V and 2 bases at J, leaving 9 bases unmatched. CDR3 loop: CASSRRPGQGPYEQYF. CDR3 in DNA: TGCGCCAGCAGCCGCAGGCCGGGACAGGGACCCTACGAGCAGTACTTC.

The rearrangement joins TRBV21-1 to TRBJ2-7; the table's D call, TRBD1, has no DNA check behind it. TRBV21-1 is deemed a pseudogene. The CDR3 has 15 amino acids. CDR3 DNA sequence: TGTGCCAGCAGCAAAGGGCAGGGGGGCACATACGAGCAGTACTTC. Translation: CASSKGQGGTYEQYF.